This T cell receptor (beta chain) was identified during a study of human T cells and chemical hapten exposure. Overall study context: Per-sample TCR yield variation was attributed mainly to small pooled library volume differences.

Sample time point: patch test 1, 2 weeks after DPC sensitization. Treatment noted: therapeutic diphenylcyclopropenone sensitization with weekly scalp DPC. One entry per CDR3 protein results from TCRdb running MiXCR on the RACE reads. The sample lists around 190,000 distinct CDR3 sequences; about a fifth were seen once. The CDR3 extends over 16 amino acids. Germline V gene data show CDR1 as MNHEY and CDR2 as SMNVEV (reference sequence). V gave up 2 bases and J gave up 0 bases, with 8 bases separating them. The rearrangement links TRBV27 to TRBJ2-6; D not resolved. This sequence originates from a woman in her fifties or sixties with alopecia areata. Some clones in this sample may be carry-over from other donors' samples. The starting material was whole blood, obtained in connection with sensitization to the hapten diphenylcyclopropenone (DPC). The DNA of the CDR3 is TGTGCCAGCAGTTTAGTCCCCAGCTCTGGGGCCAACGTCCTGACTTTC. Protein product: CASSLVPSSGANVLTF.